Sequencing of this TCR beta chain was carried out in a study of cytomegalovirus exposure and HLA in healthy donors. Use of 60 Vbeta and 13 Jbeta primers characterized the PCR. Sequencing was performed with immunoSEQ multiplex PCR; in TCRdb, only in-frame clones are kept and a portion is missing. This sample carries some 120,000 clones, 83% of them seen once, and the ten largest clones take roughly 4%. Study-wide findings and caveats: CMV antigen specificity was confirmed in vitro for a few CMV-associated chains. By HLA locus, TCR association rates varied in a later analysis, with DRB1 showing the most and HLA-C the fewest. Available immune exposure information was restricted to CMV serostatus only. The authors judged a highly shared variant cluster likely a sequencing artifact.

Regarding this clone: No antigen is known for it.

The receptor's source is a middle-aged woman in good health and CMV-seropositive. The sample was PBMCs.

The CDR3 reads CASSLLYGSNQPQHF. In DNA form, the CDR3 reads TGTGCCAGCAGCTTACTCTACGGTAGCAATCAGCCCCAGCATTTT. The chain combines TRBV11-2 with TRBJ1-5, with unresolved D. This CDR3 comprises 15 residues. V was shortened by 2 bases and J by 0 bases, with 8 bases between the two germline ends. Germline CDR1 SGHAT, CDR2 FQNNGV.